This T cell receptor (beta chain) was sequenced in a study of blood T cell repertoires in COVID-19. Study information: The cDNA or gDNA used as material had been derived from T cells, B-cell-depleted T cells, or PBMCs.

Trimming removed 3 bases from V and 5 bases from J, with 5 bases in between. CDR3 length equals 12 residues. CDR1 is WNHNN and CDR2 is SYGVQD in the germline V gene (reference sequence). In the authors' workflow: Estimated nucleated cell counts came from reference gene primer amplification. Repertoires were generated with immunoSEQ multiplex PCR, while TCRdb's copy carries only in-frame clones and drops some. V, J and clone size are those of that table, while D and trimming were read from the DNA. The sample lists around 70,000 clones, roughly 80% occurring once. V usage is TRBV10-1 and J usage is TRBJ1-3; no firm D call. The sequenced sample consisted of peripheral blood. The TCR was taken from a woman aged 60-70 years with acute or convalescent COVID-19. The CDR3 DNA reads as TGCGCCAGCAGTGATTCAAGAAACACCATATATTTT. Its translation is CASSDSRNTIYF.